This TCR beta chain was profiled in a study of T cells in women clearing cervical HPV infection. Study summary: Control women cleared a single incident HPV16 infection within 12 months. Controls gave blood once infection was undetectable; cases at lesion identification.

The repertoire was sequenced with immunoSEQ multiplex PCR; TCRdb's copy has only in-frame clones and lacks some. The repertoire table contains 10,000 to 15,000 clones. The TCR originated in a woman between 18 and 75 years old with a cervical HPV16 infection that either progressed to CIN3+ or cleared (not recorded which). Sequencing was carried out using blood buffy coat.

Partial CDR3 DNA: TGTGCCAGTAGTCCCGGGACTGGGGGGCAAGAGACC. Translated, it gives CASSPGTGGQET. The CDR3 as a whole reads CASSPGTGGQETQYF. The V call is TRBV19, the J call TRBJ2-5; perhaps TRBD2 as D (6 bases). The read finishes 3 residues shy of the CDR3 end, and the germline J gene is used to complete it. Germline CDR1 is LNHDA and CDR2 is SQIVND (reference sequence). V lost 5 bases, J lost 2 bases, and 15 bases lay in between. There are 15 residues in the CDR3. The variable domain in full, completed from reference TRBV19 and TRBJ2-5, reads DGGITQSPKYLFRKEGQNVTLSCEQNLNHDAMYWYRQDPGQGLRLIYYSQIVNDFQKGDIAEGYSVSREKKESFPLTVTSAQKNPTAFYLCASSPGTGGQETQYFGPGTRLLVL.